These T cell receptor beta chains were read from a single sample in a study of human T cells and chemical hapten exposure. In TCRdb, the 5' RACE reads were re-called with MiXCR into one record per CDR3 protein. The table lists around 140,000 distinct CDR3 sequences, 3.5% to 5% of them singletons, with 1.2% to 1.5% in the top ten. The source of these receptors is a female donor in good health. CDR3s include the opening cysteine and the closing phenylalanine or tryptophan. D genes are given only for firm matches. Rows may omit the clone size; those that give it use once, few, many or a size class.

d_call | clone_size | v_call | cdr3_aa
- | many | TRBV18 | CASSPPVRETQYF
- | many | TRBV5-4 | CASSLGPGEQPQHF
- | few | TRBV5-4 | CASSLAGSSYNSPLHF
- | many | TRBV9 | CASSVGEFSSYEQYF
- | few | TRBV6-6 | CASSYGPLHDTQYF
TRBD2 | many | TRBV12-3/TRBV12-4 | CASSTLRTSGKQFF
TRBD2 | many | TRBV12-3/TRBV12-4 | CASSFSSGVDNEQFF
- | many | TRBV6-1 | CASSEPPPGLLTYNEQFF
- | many | TRBV12-3/TRBV12-4 | CASSLNGGPADTQYF
TRBD2 | - | TRBV28 | CASSPGVAGAYNEQFF
TRBD1 | - | TRBV6-1 | CASGQDRAYEQYF
TRBD1 | - | TRBV28 | CASSPSGQGATDTQYF
TRBD2 | many | TRBV3-1 | CASSQVLGGGTTISEQFF
- | few | TRBV6-2/TRBV6-3 | CASSHLRINQPQHF
- | many | TRBV12-5 | CASGLVVGPDTEAFF
- | many | TRBV12-3/TRBV12-4 | CASSLVYEQYF
- | many | TRBV18 | CASSPSGALNSPLHF
TRBD2 | many | TRBV7-2 | CASSSRLAGRGETQYF
- | - | TRBV7-9 | CASSLGGGNQPQHF
TRBD2 | many | TRBV7-2 | CASSLGRGGAGWDTQYF
- | many | TRBV7-9 | CASSPAPVNEQFF
- | many | TRBV5-5 | CASSPLPRDGSTDTQYF
- | many | TRBV11-2 | CASIPPPSTEAFF
- | many | TRBV12-3/TRBV12-4 | CASRGGDGNQPQHF
TRBD1 | many | TRBV5-1 | CASSYRDRNYNEQFF
TRBD2 | many | TRBV5-1 | CASSSREDGEQFF
- | many | TRBV5-6 | CASSRDFYEQYF
- | many | TRBV11-2 | CASSYNVDVQYGELFF
TRBD1 | many | TRBV6-6 | CASSRTGANTGELFF
TRBD2 | many | TRBV12-3/TRBV12-4 | CASSFRGLEFTDTQYF
TRBD2 | few | TRBV13 | CASSLGLRGSYNEQFF
TRBD2 | many | TRBV10-3 | CAISDLAGSTDTQYF
- | many | TRBV9 | CASSVVDGGSEQYF
- | - | TRBV20-1 | CSAARPGEAKNIQYF
- | many | TRBV20-1 | CSARDQVRGSYNEQFF
- | many | TRBV14 | CASSQDEAGGNQPQHF
TRBD2 | many | TRBV28 | CASSPEAGGSWNEQFF
TRBD1 | many | TRBV20-1 | CSVSPGGEEKLFF
TRBD1 | few | TRBV12-3/TRBV12-4 | CASSDRGRGHEKLFF
- | few | TRBV20-1 | CSAISWDRKQFF
TRBD2 | - | TRBV6-1 | CASTGLAVTDTQYF
- | - | TRBV5-1 | CASSLAPERVSPLHF
- | many | TRBV4-3 | CASSLGGVGTQYF
- | many | TRBV28 | CASSPKGLGGYGYTF
- | - | TRBV6-2/TRBV6-3 | CASIPSRRQAPSTDTQYF
TRBD1 | many | TRBV29-1 | CSVEGQGAVNEQFF